The 11 T cell receptor beta chains in this list originate from one sample, sequenced in a study of CD8 T cells in ankylosing spondylitis. Each CDR3 protein gets one entry after TCRdb re-called the 5' RACE reads with MiXCR. The sample yields about 240,000 distinct CDR3 sequences, 8% to 9.5% seen once. Sequencing was performed on blood, either unsorted or a sorted T cell fraction (not recorded which). The receptors stem from a male donor with ankylosing spondylitis or in good health (not recorded which).

This clonotype has ten or more counts. V gene TRBV20-1 combines with J gene TRBJ1-3; tentative D call: TRBD1 (5 bases). The germline V and J ends were trimmed by 0 bases and 4 bases, with 7 bases remaining between them. Germline assignment: CDR1 DFQATT and CDR2 SNEGSKA (reference sequence). The CDR3 runs 13 residues. The CDR3 reads CSAREGTGNTIYF. The CDR3 region has the DNA TGCAGTGCTAGAGAAGGGACCGGAAACACCATATATTTT.

This clonotype has only a few counts. The rearrangement links TRBV12-3 or TRBV12-4 to TRBJ2-1, with D tentatively TRBD1 or TRBD2 (5 bases each). This CDR3 is built from 13 residues. V was pared by 6 bases and J by 9 bases, with 15 bases between. The CDR3 sequence: CASSRDLRSEQFF. The CDR3 region has the DNA TGTGCCAGCAGCCGGGACCTCCGGAGTGAGCAGTTCTTC.

This clonotype was seen at least ten times. The V call is TRBV7-2, the J call TRBJ2-2; weak D call: TRBD2 (6 bases). Germline-derived CDR1 and CDR2 are SGHTA and FQGNSA. This CDR3 is built from 15 residues. V gave up 1 base and J gave up 4 bases, with 10 bases separating them. CDR3 amino acids: CASSLGGGITGELFF. CDR3 sequence (DNA): TGTGCCAGCAGCTTAGGCGGAGGGATCACCGGGGAGCTGTTTTTT.

This clonotype turned up a few times. The rearrangement joins TRBV7-9 to TRBJ2-3; 7 nucleotides align to TRBD2. The V gene end was trimmed by 1 base and the J gene end by 14 bases; junction bases not matched to a gene: 15. CDR1 and CDR2 from the germline V gene are SEHNR and FQNEAQ (reference sequence). This CDR3 is 15 amino acids long. CDR3 loop: CASSLDGASGTTGYF. The CDR3 DNA reads TGTGCCAGCAGCTTAGATGGCGCGTCGGGGACTACTGGGTATTTT.

On this clonotype: A much larger clone differs by one base, so this may be a read error. The CDR3 does not close with the conserved phenylalanine or tryptophan, likely indicating a read error. V is TRBV12-3 or TRBV12-4 and J is TRBJ1-1, with TRBD1 identical over 8 bases. The CDR3 is made up of 11 amino acids. With V trimmed by 8 bases and J by 10 bases, 6 bases remained unmatched. CDR3 DNA: TGTGCCAGCGTGACAGGGGAGAGAGCTTTCCTT. It translates to CASVTGERAFL.

The V and J genes are TRBV6-1 and TRBJ2-2, with 7 bases identical to TRBD1. CDR1 MNHNS and CDR2 SASEGT come from the germline V gene. J lost 6 bases, V lost 1 base, and 5 bases had no gene match. The length of the CDR3 is 15 residues. DNA for the CDR3: TGTGCCAGCAGTGAAGGGGGGCAGGGGGCCGGGGAGCTGTTTTTT. Translation: CASSEGGQGAGELFF.

This clonotype was picked up many times. The chain couples TRBV5-1 to TRBJ1-1; 10 bases map to TRBD1. The trim removed 0 bases at V and 5 bases at J, leaving 1 base unmatched. The CDR3 runs to 14 residues. From germline, CDR1 is SGHRS and CDR2 YFSETQ. The CDR3 nucleotides read TGCGCCAGCAGCTTGGTGGGACAGGGGACTGAAGCTTTCTTT. This gives the protein CASSLVGQGTEAFF.

There are many counts of this clonotype. This chain connects TRBV3-1 to TRBJ1-6; D unresolved. Germline V gives CDR1 LGHDT, CDR2 YNNKEL (reference sequence). Trimming took 7 bases from V and 7 from J, leaving 11 bases between them. The CDR3 runs 13 residues. The CDR3: CASNQAVNSPLHF. The CDR3 DNA follows: TGTGCCAGCAACCAGGCGGTAAATTCACCCCTCCACTTT.

At least ten counts were recorded for this clonotype. V usage is TRBV20-1 and J usage is TRBJ1-1, with D possibly being TRBD1 (5 bases). The V end was cut by 0 bases, the J end by 3 bases, with 8 bases between. Per the germline V gene, CDR1 is DFQATT and CDR2 is SNEGSKA (reference sequence). This CDR3 has 13 residues. Here the CDR3 DNA reads TGCAGTGCTAGAGACCAGGGAGACACTGAAGCTTTCTTT. This gives the protein CSARDQGDTEAFF.

The rearrangement joins TRBV18 to TRBJ2-1, with D hard to call. The germline V gene encodes CDR1 KGHSH and CDR2 LQKENI. V shed 3 bases and J shed 3 bases, with 12 bases lying between them. This CDR3 contains 15 residues. The CDR3 loop is CASSPLIVGYNEQFF. CDR3 coding DNA: TGTGCCAGCTCACCGTTGATAGTTGGCTACAATGAGCAGTTCTTC.

The chain couples TRBV5-1 to TRBJ1-4, with D possibly TRBD1 on 5 matching bases. V was trimmed by 4 bases and J by 12 bases, leaving 16 bases between them. Looked up from germline, CDR1 is SGHRS and CDR2 is YFSETQ. The CDR3 is 13 amino acids. DNA of the CDR3: TGCGCCAGCAGCACTTCAGGGTTTGAGGAACTGTTTTTT. This encodes CASSTSGFEELFF.